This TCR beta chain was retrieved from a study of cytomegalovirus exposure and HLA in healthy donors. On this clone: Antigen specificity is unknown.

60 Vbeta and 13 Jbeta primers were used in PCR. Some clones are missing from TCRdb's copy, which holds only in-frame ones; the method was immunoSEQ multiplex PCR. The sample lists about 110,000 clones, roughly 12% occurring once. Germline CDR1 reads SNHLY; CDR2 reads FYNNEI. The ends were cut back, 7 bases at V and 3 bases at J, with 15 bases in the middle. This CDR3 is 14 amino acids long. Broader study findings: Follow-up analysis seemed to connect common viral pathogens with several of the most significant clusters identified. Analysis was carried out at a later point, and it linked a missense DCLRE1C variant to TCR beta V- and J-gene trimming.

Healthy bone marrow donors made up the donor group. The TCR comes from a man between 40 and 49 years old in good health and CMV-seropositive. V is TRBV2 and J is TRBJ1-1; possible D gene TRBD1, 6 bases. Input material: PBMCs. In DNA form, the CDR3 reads TGTGCCAGCAACAGGGTCTGGACGGACACTGAAGCTTTCTTT. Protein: CASNRVWTDTEAFF.